Below, 5 T cell receptor beta chains from the same sample are listed, as sequenced in a study of shared clonotypes between healthy human individuals. Assay used: immunoSEQ multiplex PCR; TCRdb lists only in-frame clones, some missing. The profile shows 850,000 to 1,100,000 clones, approximately 80% of them singletons. Sequencing was performed on memory CD4+ T cells from PBMCs. Subset of the sample: CD45RA-negative fraction. All receptors derive from a man in his late teens or twenties in good health. Some clones in this sample may be carry-over from other donors' samples.

This chain's CDR3 is CASNSWDRGKTDTQYF. For the CDR3, the DNA is TGTGCCAGCAATTCCTGGGACAGGGGTAAAACAGATACGCAGTATTTT. V and J are TRBV28 and TRBJ2-3, with TRBD1 matching 10 bases. The V and J ends lost 7 bases and 3 bases, in that order; junction bases with no gene match: 10. From germline, CDR1 is MDHEN and CDR2 SYDVKM. The CDR3 has 16 residues.

J is TRBJ1-4 and V is TRBV25-1; 9 positions agree with TRBD1. Trimming cost V 6 bases and J 8 bases; bases outside gene matches: 7. The germline V gene has CDR1 MGHDK and CDR2 SYGVNS. This CDR3 has 14 residues. This chain's CDR3 is CASRRRTGEEKLFF. The CDR3 DNA follows: TGTGCCAGCAGACGTAGGACAGGGGAGGAAAAACTGTTTTTT.

In this sample, this clone turned up a few times. The V gene is TRBV6-6, the J gene TRBJ1-2; D is perhaps TRBD1 (6 bases). The V and J ends lost 5 bases and 8 bases respectively, with 15 bases between them. Looked up from germline, CDR1 is MNHNY and CDR2 is SVGAGI (reference sequence). CDR3 length: 13 amino acids. The CDR3 DNA is TGTGCCAGCAGTATGAACAGGGAGACGGGCTACACCTTC. Protein: CASSMNRETGYTF.

This clone was counted a single time. The chain has TRBV27 and TRBJ2-7, with 9 bases fitting TRBD1. Germline CDR1 reads MNHEY; CDR2 reads SMNVEV (reference sequence). The CDR3 is made up of 13 amino acids. J lost 4 bases, V lost 10 bases, and 8 bases had no gene match. For the CDR3, the DNA is TGTGCCAAAAAATTTGGGACAGGGTACGAGCAGTACTTC. This translates into CAKKFGTGYEQYF.

This clone was seen at least ten times. The rearrangement links TRBV4-1 to TRBJ2-7; 7 positions agree with TRBD2. The V segment lost 3 bases and the J segment 12 bases; nucleotides outside the gene matches: 8. CDR3 length: 12 amino acids. Germline V gene sequence: CDR1 MGHRA, CDR2 YSYEKL. CDR3 region: CASSHDSGLPYF. Written as DNA, the CDR3 is TGCGCCAGCAGCCATGATAGCGGGTTGCCGTACTTC.